Listed below are T cell receptor beta chains from one sample, sequenced in a study of OX40 agonist ivuxolimab in advanced cancers. Generated by immunoSEQ multiplex PCR, the TCRdb table keeps only in-frame clones and is missing some. Of tens of thousands of clones listed, about 88% are singletons. The sample in question was CD4+ or CD8+ T cells sorted from blood, obtained in a trial of the OX40 agonist ivuxolimab. The receptors derive from an adult with an advanced solid tumor such as melanoma, head and neck, liver or kidney cancer. Each CDR3 is given with its conserved first and last residue. The order of the fields is D gene, J gene, V gene, clone size, CDR3 protein, CDR3 DNA. The D gene is left open where the match is weak. Expanded clones get a size class; other rows say once, few or many, or leave the size out.

>NA|TRBJ2-1|TRBV4-3|NA
CASSQGARTEGDEQFF
TGCGCCAGCAGCCAAGGCGCCAGAACGGAGGGCGATGAGCAGTTCTTC
>TRBD2|TRBJ2-2|TRBV13|NA
CASSLAGGPGELFF
TGTGCCAGCAGCTTAGCGGGAGGCCCCGGGGAGCTGTTTTTT
>NA|TRBJ2-2|TRBV9|NA
CASSVPGELFF
TGTGCCAGCAGCGTACCAGGGGAGCTGTTTTTT
>NA|TRBJ2-3|TRBV7-9|NA
CASSTVQGPRSDTQYF
TGTGCCAGCAGCACGGTTCAGGGTCCCAGATCAGATACGCAGTATTTT
>TRBD2|TRBJ2-1|TRBV9|NA
CASSHGLAGGSSYNEQFF
TGTGCCAGCAGCCACGGGCTAGCGGGAGGTAGCTCCTACAATGAGCAGTTCTTC
>NA|TRBJ2-3|TRBV9|NA
CASSVARGADTQYF
TGTGCCAGCAGCGTGGCGAGGGGGGCAGATACGCAGTATTTT
>NA|TRBJ1-1|TRBV4-1|NA
CASSPGVEAFF
TGTGCCAGCAGCCCAGGGGTTGAAGCTTTCTTT
>TRBD2|TRBJ2-1|TRBV6-5|NA
CASSYVGGSYNEQFF
TGTGCCAGCAGTTACGTGGGAGGGTCCTACAATGAGCAGTTCTTC
>TRBD2|TRBJ2-7|TRBV7-9|NA
CASSPTSSYEQYF
TGTGCCAGCAGCCCGACTAGCAGCTACGAGCAGTACTTC
>NA|TRBJ1-1|TRBV19|NA
CATTLGGLGTEAFF
TGTGCCACCACCCTAGGGGGGCTGGGGACTGAAGCTTTCTTT
>TRBD2|TRBJ2-2|TRBV7-6|NA
CASTGTSGWGELFF
TGTGCCAGCACCGGGACTAGCGGCTGGGGGGAGCTGTTTTTT
>TRBD2|TRBJ2-1|TRBV10-3|NA
CAISESFVAGDEQFF
TGTGCCATCAGTGAGTCGTTTGTAGCGGGAGATGAGCAGTTCTTC
>NA|TRBJ2-5|TRBV18|NA
CASSPPPEGGETQYF
TGTGCCAGCTCACCACCCCCGGAGGGGGGAGAGACCCAGTACTTC
>NA|TRBJ1-1|TRBV7-9|NA
CASSLGPPEAFF
TGTGCCAGCAGCTTAGGGCCGCCTGAAGCTTTCTTT
>NA|TRBJ1-1|TRBV28|NA
CASSFGATKTEAFF
TGTGCCAGCAGTTTTGGGGCTACGAAGACTGAAGCTTTCTTT
>NA|TRBJ2-7|TRBV9|NA
CASSPGQSSYEQYF
TGTGCCAGCAGCCCAGGGCAGAGCTCCTACGAGCAGTACTTC
>TRBD1|TRBJ2-3|TRBV7-2|NA
CASTGQASTDTQYF
TGTGCCAGCACGGGACAGGCGAGCACAGATACGCAGTATTTT
>TRBD2|TRBJ2-1|TRBV7-9|NA
CATSDGGKNNEQFF
TGTGCCACCTCGGACGGGGGGAAAAACAATGAGCAGTTCTTC
>TRBD1|TRBJ1-5|TRBV28|few
CALQRRGLGQPQHF
TGTGCCTTGCAGAGAAGGGGGCTGGGGCAGCCCCAGCATTTT
>TRBD2|TRBJ2-7|TRBV27|NA
CASSLHPLAGEQYF
TGTGCCAGCAGTTTACACCCGCTAGCGGGGGAGCAGTACTTC
>TRBD2|TRBJ2-1|TRBV4-1|once
CASSLRATSSLSSYNEQFF
TGCGCCAGCAGCCTCAGAGCGACTAGCTCCTTGAGCTCCTACAATGAGCAGTTCTTC
>NA|TRBJ1-5|TRBV13|once
CASSPGSGNQPQHF
TGTGCCAGCAGCCCTGGGAGCGGTAATCAGCCCCAGCATTTT
>NA|TRBJ1-2|TRBV7-9|NA
CASSLVLADGYTF
TGTGCCAGCAGCTTAGTTCTAGCGGATGGCTACACCTTC
>TRBD2|TRBJ2-2|TRBV28|NA
CASSHLGLAGDTGELFF
TGTGCCAGCAGTCACCTAGGACTAGCGGGGGACACCGGGGAGCTGTTTTTT
>TRBD1|TRBJ1-2|TRBV6-5|NA
CASSPMDREDGYTF
TGTGCCAGCAGTCCCATGGACAGGGAGGATGGCTACACCTTC
>NA|TRBJ2-1|TRBV30|once
CARPRWRRVYNEQFF
TGTGCCCGCCCTAGGTGGCGGCGGGTCTACAATGAGCAGTTCTTC
>TRBD2|TRBJ2-1|TRBV2|NA
CASSTLRTRVGSYNEQFF
TGTGCCAGCAGTACCCTTCGGACTAGAGTTGGCTCCTACAATGAGCAGTTCTTC
>TRBD1|TRBJ1-1|TRBV18|NA
CASSPPQGVWTEAFF
TGTGCCAGCTCACCACCTCAGGGGGTTTGGACTGAAGCTTTCTTT
>NA|TRBJ2-1|TRBV19|NA
CASSIKTYNEQFF
TGTGCCAGTAGTATTAAGACCTACAATGAGCAGTTCTTC
>NA|TRBJ1-2|TRBV11-2|NA
CASSDPPGESYGYTF
TGTGCCAGCAGCGACCCTCCAGGAGAATCCTATGGCTACACCTTC
>NA|TRBJ2-5|TRBV6-5|NA
CASSYARISPQETQYF
TGTGCCAGCAGTTACGCGCGGATCAGCCCCCAAGAGACCCAGTACTTC
>NA|TRBJ1-5|TRBV28|many
CASSFRGAQPQHF
TGTGCCAGCAGTTTCCGGGGGGCTCAGCCCCAGCATTTT
>NA|TRBJ2-7|TRBV30|once
CAWSVWGLYEQYF
TGTGCCTGGAGTGTATGGGGACTTTACGAGCAGTACTTC
>NA|TRBJ1-6|TRBV27|NA
CASSSDPYNSPLHF
TGTGCCAGCAGTTCGGACCCTTATAATTCACCCCTCCACTTT
>NA|TRBJ2-5|TRBV7-9|NA
CASSLTSGVSLETQYF
TGTGCCAGCAGCTTAACGTCAGGCGTATCGCTGGAGACCCAGTACTTC
>NA|TRBJ1-1|TRBV6-6|once
CASSRGIWDTEAFF
TGTGCCAGCAGTCGTGGGATATGGGACACTGAAGCTTTCTTT
>NA|TRBJ1-1|TRBV9|NA
CASSVDGGMNTEAFF
TGTGCCAGCAGCGTAGATGGGGGGATGAACACTGAAGCTTTCTTT
>TRBD2|TRBJ2-1|TRBV4-2|NA
CASSQDTGGYNEQFF
TGTGCCAGCAGCCAAGATACGGGAGGCTACAATGAGCAGTTCTTC
>TRBD2|TRBJ2-2|TRBV29-1|NA
CSVVAGAGGELFF
TGCAGCGTTGTGGCGGGAGCGGGCGGGGAGCTGTTTTTT
>TRBD1|TRBJ2-7|TRBV9|NA
CASSVGTGTGDYEQYF
TGTGCCAGCAGCGTAGGTACCGGGACAGGAGACTACGAGCAGTACTTC
>NA|TRBJ1-6|TRBV28|NA
CASSFHYVEALHF
TGTGCCAGCAGTTTTCATTACGTCGAGGCCCTCCACTTT
>NA|TRBJ1-2|TRBV9|NA
CASSVGGRGKSTF
TGTGCCAGCAGCGTAGGCGGACGCGGTAAAAGCACCTTC
>TRBD2|TRBJ2-1|TRBV29-1|NA
CSVEGSTGLAGDYSGEQFF
TGCAGCGTTGAGGGTTCCACAGGGCTAGCGGGAGACTATAGCGGTGAGCAGTTCTTC
>NA|TRBJ2-7|TRBV19|NA
CASSFGTDLGAEQYF
TGTGCCAGTAGTTTTGGGACCGATCTAGGGGCCGAGCAGTACTTC
>NA|TRBJ1-5|TRBV19|NA
CASSMSGHNYQPQHF
TGTGCCAGTAGTATGTCGGGACACAACTATCAGCCCCAGCATTTT
>NA|TRBJ2-7|TRBV28|NA
CASTLFSGPSYEQYF
TGTGCCAGCACCCTATTTTCCGGACCCTCCTACGAGCAGTACTTC
>NA|TRBJ1-6|TRBV14|NA
CASSQAGQRNSPLHF
TGTGCCAGCAGCCAAGCAGGACAGAGGAATTCACCCCTCCACTTT
>TRBD1|TRBJ1-1|TRBV13|once
CASSPGGAGNTEAFF
TGTGCCAGCAGTCCAGGGGGCGCGGGAAACACTGAAGCTTTCTTT
>NA|TRBJ2-3|TRBV25-1|NA
CASSEGTEPRADTQYF
TGTGCCAGCAGTGAAGGAACAGAACCCCGAGCAGATACGCAGTATTTT
>NA|TRBJ1-1|TRBV7-9|once
CASSTRADTFNTEAFF
TGTGCCAGCAGCACGAGGGCGGACACGTTTAACACTGAAGCTTTCTTT
>TRBD2|TRBJ2-1|TRBV19|NA
CASSIGPTSGRGDEQFF
TGTGCCAGTAGTATAGGCCCCACTAGCGGGAGAGGCGATGAGCAGTTCTTC
>TRBD1|TRBJ2-3|TRBV6-4|NA
CATETGATDTQYF
TGTGCCACCGAGACAGGGGCCACAGATACGCAGTATTTT
>NA|TRBJ1-5|TRBV9|NA
CASSISGDSNQPQHF
TGTGCCAGCAGCATTTCAGGGGATAGCAATCAGCCCCAGCATTTT
>NA|TRBJ2-1|TRBV28|NA
CASRSVTPYNEQFF
TGTGCCAGCAGATCCGTGACCCCCTACAATGAGCAGTTCTTC
>NA|TRBJ2-2|TRBV7-9|NA
CASSLARGVGELFF
TGTGCCAGCAGCTTAGCCAGGGGAGTCGGGGAGCTGTTTTTT
>NA|TRBJ2-3|TRBV11-1|once
CASSSVWTDLTDTQYF
TGTGCCAGCAGCTCAGTCTGGACAGACCTCACAGATACGCAGTATTTT
>TRBD1|TRBJ2-7|TRBV28|NA
CASSFPPGTATYEQYF
TGTGCCAGCAGTTTCCCTCCCGGGACAGCGACCTACGAGCAGTACTTC
>NA|TRBJ1-2|TRBV30|NA
CAWSREGQGNYGYTF
TGTGCCTGGAGTCGCGAGGGCCAGGGGAACTATGGCTACACCTTC